Listed below are T cell receptor beta chains from one sample, sequenced in a study of T cells in localized non-small cell lung cancer. Repertoires were generated with immunoSEQ multiplex PCR, while TCRdb's copy carries only in-frame clones and drops some. The data contain thousands of clones, about 40% of them seen just once; the ten biggest clones take up roughly 9.5%. Sequencing was performed on lung tumor tissue, taken before any cancer treatment. The receptors here all came from a male donor aged 60 or older with stage II squamous cell lung carcinoma. CDR3s include the opening cysteine and the closing phenylalanine or tryptophan. Fields, in order: clone size, J gene, D gene, V gene, CDR3 protein, CDR3 DNA. D genes are given only for firm matches. Only some rows state a clone size, as once, few, many or a class for expanded clones.

once	TRBJ1-1	-	TRBV29-1	CSVLRQEETEAFF	TGCAGCGTTCTGAGGCAAGAGGAAACTGAAGCTTTCTTT
-	TRBJ2-2	-	TRBV18	CASSSTGGDTGELFF	TGTGCCAGCTCCTCGACAGGTGGAGACACCGGGGAGCTGTTTTTT
-	TRBJ2-3	-	TRBV9	CASSRDTDTQYF	TGTGCCAGCAGCCGGGACACAGATACGCAGTATTTT
few	TRBJ1-1	TRBD1	TRBV30	CAYAGQANTEAFF	TGTGCCTATGCGGGACAGGCGAACACTGAAGCTTTCTTT
-	TRBJ2-2	-	TRBV10-3	CAISADRSFTGELFF	TGTGCCATCAGTGCCGACAGGTCCTTCACCGGGGAGCTGTTTTTT
few	TRBJ2-7	-	TRBV29-1	CSVEEVGKLRQYF	TGCAGCGTTGAAGAGGTGGGGAAATTAAGGCAGTACTTC
once	TRBJ2-7	-	TRBV18	CASSPRASHEQYF	TGTGCCAGCTCACCCAGGGCCTCCCACGAGCAGTACTTC
-	TRBJ2-7	-	TRBV25-1	CASSRLSNYEQYF	TGTGCCAGCAGTAGGCTCTCGAACTACGAGCAGTACTTC
few	TRBJ2-7	TRBD2	TRBV19	CASSIDLPSGTYEQYF	TGTGCCAGTAGTATAGATCTACCTAGCGGCACCTACGAGCAGTACTTC
-	TRBJ2-3	TRBD2	TRBV11-3	CASSPGQLAGDTQYF	TGTGCCAGCAGCCCCGGCCAACTAGCGGGAGATACGCAGTATTTT
-	TRBJ2-1	-	TRBV29-1	CSATKQGLDNEQFF	TGCAGCGCTACTAAACAGGGATTGGACAATGAGCAGTTCTTC
-	TRBJ2-7	-	TRBV12-5	CASGLAHISYEQYF	TGTGCTAGTGGTTTGGCCCATATTTCCTACGAGCAGTACTTC
-	TRBJ2-5	-	TRBV19	CASSVDRKETQYF	TGTGCCAGTAGTGTGGACAGAAAAGAGACCCAGTACTTC
-	TRBJ2-7	-	TRBV12-5	CASGLFGLSSYEQYF	TGTGCTAGTGGTTTGTTCGGGTTGAGCTCCTACGAGCAGTACTTC
-	TRBJ1-2	-	TRBV30	CAWSDGNYGYTF	TGTGCCTGGAGTGACGGAAACTATGGCTACACCTTC
-	TRBJ2-6	-	TRBV14	CASSRYHSGANVLTF	TGTGCCAGCAGCCGTTACCACTCTGGGGCCAACGTCCTGACTTTC
-	TRBJ2-7	-	TRBV25-1	CASSRPPGDEQYF	TGTGCCAGCAGCCGCCCTCCAGGGGACGAGCAGTACTTC
medium-sized	TRBJ1-3	TRBD1	TRBV11-3	CASSSYRGSGNTIYF	TGTGCCAGCAGCTCCTACAGGGGCTCTGGAAACACCATATATTTT
-	TRBJ2-7	TRBD2	TRBV28	CASREGGFSYEQYF	TGTGCCAGCAGGGAGGGAGGGTTCTCCTACGAGCAGTACTTC
-	TRBJ2-7	TRBD2	TRBV7-6	CASSSLAGGNEQYF	TGTGCCAGCAGCTCATTAGCGGGAGGGAACGAGCAGTACTTC
few	TRBJ2-5	TRBD2	TRBV6-8	CASSRGLAGVETQYF	TGTGCCAGCAGCCGTGGACTAGCGGGAGTAGAGACCCAGTACTTC
few	TRBJ1-1	TRBD1	TRBV6-8	CASSYGDRGLHTEAFF	TGTGCCAGCAGTTACGGGGACAGGGGATTACACACTGAAGCTTTCTTT
few	TRBJ2-5	-	TRBV6-8	CASRRPEETQYF	TGTGCCAGCAGGCGGCCCGAGGAGACCCAGTACTTC
few	TRBJ2-5	-	TRBV6-8	CATSRGTGSRTQYF	TGTGCCACCTCAAGAGGCACAGGCAGTAGGACCCAGTACTTC
few	TRBJ2-3	-	TRBV9	CASSVEIGATDTQYF	TGTGCCAGCAGCGTCGAGATAGGGGCCACAGATACGCAGTATTTT
-	TRBJ1-5	-	TRBV11-3	CASSGDTSNQPQHF	TGTGCCAGCAGCGGTGACACTAGCAATCAGCCCCAGCATTTT
-	TRBJ2-3	-	TRBV29-1	CSVEESADTQYF	TGCAGCGTTGAAGAGAGCGCAGATACGCAGTATTTT
-	TRBJ2-7	TRBD2	TRBV28	CASNVGRVGEQYF	TGTGCCAGCAATGTCGGGAGGGTCGGGGAGCAGTACTTC
-	TRBJ2-6	TRBD1	TRBV9	CASRRPGQGLSGANVLTF	TGTGCCAGCAGGAGACCGGGACAGGGACTCTCTGGGGCCAACGTCCTGACTTTC